The source of this T cell receptor beta chain is a study of T cell clonality in common variable immunodeficiency. General study points: Fewer TCRbeta clones were shared among CVID subjects than controls. CVID subjects had higher TCRbeta clonality than healthy controls, most marked in about a third. In common variable immunodeficiency, TCR beta chains reportedly carried fewer deletions and N-nucleotide insertions.

This clone was seen a few times. Its antigen is unidentified. Sequencing ends 3 residues short of the CDR3 end; the germline J gene provides the rest. Donors gave roughly 5 to 8 ml heparinized peripheral whole blood. Control and CVID samples contributed equal amounts of genomic DNA. Here immunoSEQ multiplex PCR was the method, and the copy in TCRdb shows in-frame clones only, minus some. The sample is made up of approximately 20,000 clones, none counted only once. Germline CDR1 reads SNHLY; CDR2 reads FYNNEI. V was trimmed by 8 bases and J by 1 base, leaving 11 bases between them. The CDR3 contains 13 residues.

This receptor was obtained from a human donor with common variable immunodeficiency. The V call is TRBV2, the J call TRBJ1-1; D call uncertain. Sequencing input: peripheral blood mononuclear cells. The CDR3 sequence: CASQSYRNTEAFF. The CDR3 bases that were read are TGTGCCAGCCAGTCCTACAGGAACACTGAA.